This T cell receptor (beta chain) was observed in a study of CDR3 diversity in severe acne. This clonotype was detected a few times. The germline V gene has CDR1 SGDLS and CDR2 YYNGEE. CDR3 length: 14 amino acids. Trimming shortened V by 0 bases and J by 1 base, and 8 bases separated the two germline ends. Each CDR3 protein is one row after TCRdb ran MiXCR on the PCR reads. This sample has about 98,000 distinct CDR3 sequences; roughly 51% occur once, and the top ten carry 9.5% to 15%. The chain combines TRBV9 with TRBJ2-7; D is unclear. The clonotype originates from a male donor with acne. The sample consisted of blood. The CDR3 coding sequence is TGTGCCAGCAGCGTAGCCCAGGAGTCCTACGAGCAGTACTTC. This sequence encodes CASSVAQESYEQYF.